Presented here are 29 T cell receptor beta chains from one specimen sequenced in a study of control samples from healthy donors and cancer patients. The protocol was immunoSEQ multiplex PCR, while the TCRdb copy is restricted to in-frame clones and leaves out a portion. The table lists 150,000 to 200,000 clones, with around 2% in the top ten. The sequencing sample was made of blood. All receptors derive from a woman in her 30s in good health.

The V call is TRBV19, the J call TRBJ1-6; 7 bases are shared with TRBD1. The germline V gene has CDR1 LNHDA and CDR2 SQIVND (reference sequence). This CDR3 contains 14 residues. The junction had 5 bases not matched to a gene; V was cut back by 8 bases and J by 4 bases. CDR3 protein: CASRGTVYNSPLHF. CDR3 coding DNA: TGTGCCAGTCGCGGGACAGTTTATAATTCACCCCTCCACTTT.

The chain combines TRBV4-1 with TRBJ2-7; D is possibly TRBD1 or TRBD2 (5 bases each). This CDR3 is built from 15 residues. CDR1 MGHRA and CDR2 YSYEKL come from the germline V gene. V gave up 1 base and J gave up 2 bases, with 12 bases separating them. The CDR3 DNA reads as TGCGCCAGCAGCCAAGCGCCGGGACCGACCTACGAGCAGTACTTC. It translates to CASSQAPGPTYEQYF.

The CDR3 loop reads CASSRSGDQETQYF. The DNA for the CDR3 is TGCGCCAGCAGTCGAAGCGGGGACCAAGAGACCCAGTACTTC. The chain uses TRBV10-1 and TRBJ2-5; 7 positions agree with TRBD2. Germline assignment: CDR1 WNHNN and CDR2 SYGVQD (reference sequence). The CDR3 runs to 14 residues. The ends lost 5 bases at V and 0 bases at J; junction bases unmatched: 3.

The chain employs TRBV2 and TRBJ1-2; D unclear. Germline CDR1 SNHLY, CDR2 FYNNEI. V was clipped by 2 bases and J by 12 bases, with 10 bases between them. This CDR3 region has 11 residues. CDR3 residues: CASSEILGDTF. For the CDR3, the DNA is TGTGCCAGCAGTGAAATCTTGGGTGACACCTTC.

The rearrangement links TRBV7-9 to TRBJ2-3; a possible D gene is TRBD2 (7 bases). Germline V gives CDR1 SEHNR, CDR2 FQNEAQ (reference sequence). The germline V and J ends were trimmed by 8 bases and 5 bases, with 20 bases remaining between them. CDR3 length: 15 amino acids. CDR3 DNA: TGTGCCAGCTCCCTTGGGGGGGCGAGTAAAGATACGCAGTATTTT. Encoded protein: CASSLGGASKDTQYF.

The rearrangement links TRBV7-9 to TRBJ2-5; TRBD1 is a possible D gene (6 bases). Trimming left V 2 bases short and J 5 bases short, with 24 bases between. This CDR3 is built from 18 residues. Per germline, CDR1 SEHNR and CDR2 FQNEAQ (reference sequence). CDR3 sequence (DNA): TGTGCCAGCAGCTTATGGTCCCGCGGCAGGGGCGCCCTGGAGACCCAGTACTTC. Its translation is CASSLWSRGRGALETQYF.

The V and J genes are TRBV11-3 and TRBJ2-1; D is undetermined. CDR1 is SGHNT and CDR2 is YENEEA in the germline V gene. The CDR3 loop spans 17 amino acids. The germline V and J ends were trimmed by 1 base and 0 bases, with 13 bases remaining between them. Here the CDR3 reads CASSLGGGASSYNEQFF. The CDR3 region has the DNA TGTGCCAGCAGCTTAGGTGGCGGCGCCAGCTCCTACAATGAGCAGTTCTTC.

The chain joins TRBV6-5 to TRBJ1-6; TRBD1 might be the D (5 bases). Trimming stripped 2 bases from V and 7 bases from J, with 9 bases between. CDR3 length: 14 residues. Germline V lookup: CDR1 MNHEY, CDR2 SVGAGI. For the CDR3, the DNA is TGTGCCAGCAGTTACAAGGGGTACAATTCACCCCTCCACTTT. Translated, it gives CASSYKGYNSPLHF.

The chain has TRBV28 and TRBJ2-7; D may be TRBD1 or TRBD2 (6 bases each). CDR1 MDHEN and CDR2 SYDVKM come from the germline V gene. The V and J ends lost 5 bases and 0 bases respectively, with 17 bases between them. This CDR3 is built from 16 residues. CDR3 in DNA: TGTGCCAGCAGTCTGGCTGGGGGCGGGACCTCCTACGAGCAGTACTTC. Its translation is CASSLAGGGTSYEQYF.

The rearrangement links TRBV18 to TRBJ1-2; D might be TRBD1 (5 bases). The V and J ends lost 3 bases and 1 base respectively, with 6 bases between them. There are 13 residues in the CDR3. The germline CDR1 and CDR2 sequences are KGHSH and LQKENI. The DNA of the CDR3 is TGTGCCAGCTCACCTGACAGTAACTATGGCTACACCTTC. Protein product: CASSPDSNYGYTF. Filled out from reference TRBV18 and TRBJ1-2, the complete variable domain reads NAGVMQNPRHLVRRRGQEARLRCSPMKGHSHVYWYRQLPEEGLKFMVYLQKENIIDESGMPKERFSAEFPKEGPSILRIQQVVRGDSAAYFCASSPDSNYGYTFGSGTRLTVV.

The chain uses TRBV4-3 and TRBJ2-2, with 8 bases that match TRBD1. V trimming: 0 bases; J trimming: 5 bases; junction bases outside the gene matches: 8. The germline gives CDR1 LGHNA, CDR2 YSLEER. The CDR3 is 17 amino acids. The CDR3 nucleotides are TGCGCCAGCAGCCAAGATCCTTGGACAGGGAGGACCGGGGAGCTGTTTTTT. It translates to CASSQDPWTGRTGELFF.

The gene calls are TRBV19 and TRBJ1-2, with D possibly matching TRBD1 (5 bases). The germline CDR1 and CDR2 sequences are LNHDA and SQIVND (reference sequence). Trimming pared 8 bases from V and 0 bases from J, leaving 19 bases between. The CDR3 is 16 amino acids. CDR3 sequence: CASSRSPGAANYGYTF. DNA of the CDR3: TGTGCCAGTTCCCGGAGTCCCGGGGCCGCTAACTATGGCTACACCTTC.

The chain links TRBV5-4 to TRBJ1-2; D unresolved. The CDR3 extends over 15 amino acids. Germline-derived CDR1 and CDR2 are SGHNT and YYREEE (reference sequence). Deletions cut 0 bases from V and 0 bases from J, with 9 bases between. The CDR3 sequence is CASSLDALANYGYTF. Written as DNA, the CDR3 is TGTGCCAGCAGCTTGGATGCGCTGGCTAACTATGGCTACACCTTC.

The chain carries TRBV6-5 and TRBJ1-2; D gene uncertain. With 6 bases removed from V and 8 bases from J, the gap between germline ends came to 19 bases. The CDR3 is made up of 14 amino acids. Per germline, CDR1 MNHEY and CDR2 SVGAGI. Here the CDR3 DNA reads TGTGCCAGCAGACAAGACTCGTCCGGGAGGGGCTACACCTTC. Translated, it gives CASRQDSSGRGYTF.

The chain links TRBV7-2 to TRBJ1-3, with 7 bases matching TRBD1. This CDR3 comprises 15 residues. Germline lookup yields CDR1 SGHTA and CDR2 FQGNSA. Losses at the gene ends were 6 bases for V and 0 bases for J; bases not matched to a gene: 5. CDR3 nucleotide sequence: TGTGCCAGCAGAACGACAGGGAGCTCTGGAAACACCATATATTTT. It encodes CASRTTGSSGNTIYF.

Turning to this clone: Other DNA sequences in the same sample also yield this CDR3. The genes are TRBV5-1 and TRBJ1-2; unclear D gene. V lost 0 bases and J lost 5, with 5 bases in between. There are 12 residues in the CDR3. The germline gives CDR1 SGHRS, CDR2 YFSETQ. For the CDR3, the DNA is TGCGCCAGCAGCTTGGTAGGGTATGGCTACACCTTC. Its protein is CASSLVGYGYTF.

This sequence joins TRBV18 and TRBJ1-5; 7 positions match TRBD1. CDR3 length: 16 amino acids. CDR1 and CDR2 (germline): KGHSH, LQKENI. The V and J ends lost 4 bases and 1 base, in that order; junction bases with no gene match: 7. CDR3 sequence (DNA): TGTGCCAGCTCACAAGGGACAGTTGCGAGCAATCAGCCCCAGCATTTT. Amino acid sequence: CASSQGTVASNQPQHF.

The CDR3 DNA sequence: TGTGCCATCGGGCGCACAGGGGTATATGGCTACACCTTC. It encodes CAIGRTGVYGYTF. The V gene is TRBV10-3, the J gene TRBJ1-2; 7 bases agree with TRBD1. Germline V gene data show CDR1 as ENHRY and CDR2 as SYGVKD. This CDR3 is 13 amino acids long. Unmatched junction bases numbered 8, after V lost 8 bases and J lost 5 bases.

The V call is TRBV16, the J call TRBJ1-2; D remains ambiguous. V was pared by 4 bases and J by 7 bases, with 16 bases between. The length of the CDR3 is 14 residues. Germline assignment: CDR1 KGHSY and CDR2 FQNENV. CDR3 amino acids: CASSPGLSSFGYTF. The CDR3 DNA reads TGTGCCAGCAGCCCCGGTTTGTCCAGTTTTGGCTACACCTTC.

The rearrangement links TRBV19 to TRBJ1-5; D remains unclear. The V gene lost 6 bases and the J gene lost 6 bases, with 12 bases spanning the gap. This CDR3 spans 13 amino acids. Germline CDR1 LNHDA, CDR2 SQIVND (reference sequence). The CDR3 DNA follows: TGTGCCAGTAGACACTTACAGAGTCAGCCCCAGCATTTT. It specifies CASRHLQSQPQHF.

The V and J genes are TRBV27 and TRBJ1-5; D unresolved. The CDR3 is 16 residues long. CDR1 and CDR2 from the germline V gene are MNHEY and SMNVEV (reference sequence). V lost 6 bases and J lost 2, with 17 bases in between. The CDR3 sequence: CASSRVLGSGNQPQHF. As DNA, the CDR3 is TGTGCCAGCAGCCGAGTACTGGGCTCGGGCAATCAGCCCCAGCATTTT.

The chain employs TRBV4-1 and TRBJ1-4, with D perhaps TRBD1 (6 bases). The CDR3 runs 20 residues. The V gene lost 1 base and the J gene lost 0 bases, with 21 bases spanning the gap. The V gene's germline CDR1 is MGHRA and CDR2 YSYEKL. The CDR3 reads CASSQAASRGSSATNEKLFF. The CDR3 DNA reads TGCGCCAGCAGCCAAGCAGCAAGCAGGGGTAGCAGCGCAACTAATGAAAAACTGTTTTTT.

This chain links TRBV4-1 with TRBJ1-1; TRBD1 matches at 7 bases. This CDR3 has 16 residues. Germline CDR1 MGHRA, CDR2 YSYEKL. The J segment lost 2 bases and the V segment lost 3 bases, leaving 9 bases of the junction unmatched. CDR3 coding DNA: TGCGCCAGCAGCCACCGAAGGGGGACAGAAAACACTGAAGCTTTCTTT. It is translated as CASSHRRGTENTEAFF.

This chain joins TRBV27 and TRBJ2-3, with 10 nucleotides matching TRBD2. The CDR3 consists of 20 residues. From germline, CDR1 is MNHEY and CDR2 SMNVEV (reference sequence). V was pared by 5 bases and J by 2 bases, with 19 bases of the junction left unmatched. The CDR3 nucleotides are TGTGCCAGCAGTCCCTCAGGACTAGCGGAGATCACCAGGTCCACAGATACGCAGTATTTT. It is translated as CASSPSGLAEITRSTDTQYF.

This chain joins TRBV7-9 and TRBJ1-4, with no clear D. The V end lost 3 bases, the J end lost 14 bases, and 10 bases lay between the germline ends. CDR1 and CDR2 (germline): SEHNR, FQNEAQ (reference sequence). The CDR3 is 11 residues long. This CDR3 is CASSLSKILFF. The CDR3 region has the DNA TGTGCCAGCAGCTTGTCAAAAATTCTGTTTTTT. Combining the CDR3 with reference TRBV7-9 and TRBJ1-4 gives the whole variable domain DTGVSQNPRHKITKRGQNVTFRCDPISEHNRLYWYRQTLGQGPEFLTYFQNEAQLEKSRLLSDRFSAERPKGSFSTLEIQRTEQGDSAMYLCASSLSKILFFGSGTQLSVL.

The J gene is TRBJ2-7, the V gene TRBV28; D perhaps matches TRBD1 (6 bases). This CDR3 contains 13 residues. Trimming stripped 8 bases from V and 3 bases from J, with 14 bases between. The germline CDR1 and CDR2 sequences are MDHEN and SYDVKM. The CDR3, as DNA: TGTGCCAGCTCCCGGGACACTTTCTACGAGCAGTACTTC. This translates into CASSRDTFYEQYF.

This rearrangement joins TRBV6-1 to TRBJ1-4; D uncertain. Germline values: CDR1 MNHNS, CDR2 SASEGT. V dropped 1 base and J dropped 5 bases, with 8 bases sitting between them. The CDR3 contains 14 residues. The CDR3 DNA sequence: TGTGCCAGCAGTGAAGACGGAGAGAATGAAAAACTGTTTTTT. Amino acids: CASSEDGENEKLFF.

The chain joins TRBV28 to TRBJ2-2; D remains unclear. Trimming cost V 8 bases and J 3 bases, with 4 bases left between them. The CDR3 has 11 amino acids. In germline, CDR1 is MDHEN, CDR2 SYDVKM. CDR3 in amino acids: CASFDTGELFF. As DNA, the CDR3 is TGTGCCAGCTTTGACACCGGGGAGCTGTTTTTT.

The V and J genes are TRBV7-9 and TRBJ2-1; D tentatively reads TRBD1 or TRBD2 (6 bases each). Germline CDR1 is SEHNR and CDR2 is FQNEAQ (reference sequence). Trimming removed 5 bases from V and 7 bases from J, with 12 bases in between. The CDR3 runs 13 residues. In DNA form, the CDR3 reads TGTGCCAGCAGCAACGGAGGGGGGAATGAGCAGTTCTTC. Encoded protein: CASSNGGGNEQFF.